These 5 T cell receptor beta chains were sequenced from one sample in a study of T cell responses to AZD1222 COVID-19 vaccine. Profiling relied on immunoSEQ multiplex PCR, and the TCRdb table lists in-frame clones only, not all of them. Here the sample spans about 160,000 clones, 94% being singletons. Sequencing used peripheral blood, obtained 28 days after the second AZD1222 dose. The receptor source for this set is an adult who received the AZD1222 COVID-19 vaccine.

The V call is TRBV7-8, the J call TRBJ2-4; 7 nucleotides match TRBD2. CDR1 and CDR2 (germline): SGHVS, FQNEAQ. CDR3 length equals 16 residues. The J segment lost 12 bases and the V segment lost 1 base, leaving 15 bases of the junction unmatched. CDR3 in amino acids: CASSLGRGRGGPAQYF. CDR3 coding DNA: TGTGCCAGCAGCTTAGGGAGAGGGCGGGGAGGGCCCGCTCAGTACTTC.

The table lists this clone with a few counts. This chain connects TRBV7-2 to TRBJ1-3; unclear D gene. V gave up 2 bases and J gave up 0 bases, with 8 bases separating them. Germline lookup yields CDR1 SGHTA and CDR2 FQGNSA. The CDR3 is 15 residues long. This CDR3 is CASSLSGYSGNTIYF. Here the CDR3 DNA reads TGTGCCAGCAGCTTAAGCGGCTACTCTGGAAACACCATATATTTT.

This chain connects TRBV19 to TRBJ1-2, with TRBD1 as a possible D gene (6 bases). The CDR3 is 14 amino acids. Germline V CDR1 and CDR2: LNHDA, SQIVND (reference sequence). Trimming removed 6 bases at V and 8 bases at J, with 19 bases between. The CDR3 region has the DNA TGTGCCAGTAGCACAGGACAGCCCGGAGGAGGCTACACCTTC. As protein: CASSTGQPGGGYTF.

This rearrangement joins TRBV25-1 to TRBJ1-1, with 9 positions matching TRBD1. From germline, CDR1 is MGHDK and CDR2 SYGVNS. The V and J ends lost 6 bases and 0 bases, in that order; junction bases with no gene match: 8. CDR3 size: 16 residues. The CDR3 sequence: CASRPTGGGLNTEAFF. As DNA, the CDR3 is TGTGCCAGCAGGCCGACAGGGGGTGGGTTGAACACTGAAGCTTTCTTT.

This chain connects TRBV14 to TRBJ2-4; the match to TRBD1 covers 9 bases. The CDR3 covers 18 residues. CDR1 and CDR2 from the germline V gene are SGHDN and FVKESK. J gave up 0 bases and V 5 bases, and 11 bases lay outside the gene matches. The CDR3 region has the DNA TGTGCCAGCAGCGCAAAACGACAGGGGGTCCTAGCCAAAAACATTCAGTACTTC. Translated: CASSAKRQGVLAKNIQYF. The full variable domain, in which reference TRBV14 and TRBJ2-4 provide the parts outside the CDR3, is EAGVTQFPSHSVIEKGQTVTLRCDPISGHDNLYWYRRVMGKEIKFLLHFVKESKQDESGMPNNRFLAERTGGTYSTLKVQPAELEDSGVYFCASSAKRQGVLAKNIQYFGAGTRLSVL.